This TCR beta chain comes out of a study of blood T cell repertoires in COVID-19 (TCRdb year 2020). Regarding the research as a whole: Collaborator samples came from the United States, Italy and Spain and covered acute and convalescent phases of COVID-19. Where HLA class I and class II types were available, the types were taken from metadata supplied by the sample provider, not from assay-based typing. The material from the prospective study consisted of cDNA or gDNA derived from T cells, B-cell-depleted T cells, or PBMCs. The sample metadata nearly always contained a de-identified subject ID, COVID-19 status, age in years and sex. The repertoires were released in a freely available public database meant as a resource for research on the immune response to SARS-CoV-2. Subjects who had been exposed to COVID-19, were actively infected with it, or had recovered from it provided the deeply sampled blood TCRbeta repertoires that made up the dataset. The samples were drawn from two sources: the first 160 participants of the ongoing ImmuneRACE study, and over 1,000 subjects contributed by 6 global collaborators.

V is trimmed back by 0 bases and J by 3 bases, and the junction contains 11 bases that no gene match accounts for. Looking up the germline V gene yields CDR1 LGHNA and CDR2 YSLEER. Its CDR3 holds 18 amino acids, cysteine through phenylalanine. The only DNA kept is the CDR3, 54 bases in frame from the first base. What the study reported, not specific to this receptor: The amount of clinical and demographic metadata varied by source and participant and was provided uncurated.

One collaborating source in Seattle enrolled patients while the patients were actively infected and followed the patients over time throughout the course of disease. Whole blood was collected in K2EDTA tubes by collaborating institutions according to the institutions' own protocols. For TCRbeta analysis, collaborator samples were shipped as frozen whole blood, as isolated PBMCs, or as DNA extracted from either sample type. Comment on this clone: Its recognized antigen is unknown. One base away there is no much larger clone; base qualities are not given.

TCRbeta CDR3 regions were amplified from genomic DNA using the immunoSEQ Assay, a bias-controlled multiplex PCR. From the authors' description of their analysis: The number of nucleated cells in each sample was estimated by amplification of reference gene primers within the assay. Sequence reads were collapsed and filtered to measure the absolute abundance of every unique TCRbeta CDR3 rearrangement. For each sample, productive Simpson clonality was calculated by taking the square root of Simpson's diversity index across productive rearrangements. As stored in TCRdb, this immuneACCESS dataset retains in-frame rearrangements with V and J assigned. A fraction of the clones does not appear; measured against another copy, unresolved V genes explain less than half of the discrepancy, and the remainder lacks a known reason. D and trimming were read from the DNA, whereas the V and J calls and clone size are those reported in that table. The sample yields 150,000 or so clones; over 85% were counted once. The ten largest clonotypes hold roughly 2% of the sample.

The sequence derives from a woman aged 60-70 years with COVID-19, enrolled during active disease. Material for sequencing was peripheral blood. The sequence links TRBV4-3 to TRBJ2-3; 8 of the junction bases match TRBD2. The CDR3 here reads CASSQDRGGRGYTDTQYF. The nucleotide sequence reads as follows: TGCGCCAGCAGCCAAGATCGCGGGGGGCGGGGGTATACAGATACGCAGTATTTT.